This T cell receptor beta chain was identified during a study of response to subunit inactivated influenza vaccine. This clonotype has a count of ten or more. Its antigen is unknown. Via MiXCR, TCRdb re-called the RT-PCR reads, giving one row per CDR3 protein. The data contain 450,000 to 550,000 distinct CDR3 sequences, about 25% of them singletons. The V gene's germline CDR1 is SGHTA and CDR2 FQGNSA. The CDR3 is 13 amino acids. Losses at the gene ends were 8 bases for V and 2 bases for J; bases not matched to a gene: 5. Study conclusions and caveats: Authors suggested that a seasonal influenza vaccination recruits few new T cells each time.

The clonotype comes from a man in his fifties or sixties who received an inactivated influenza vaccine. Here the sequenced sample was CD4+ T cells sorted from PBMCs, taken more than 4 days after vaccination. This chain uses TRBV7-2 with TRBJ2-5; 7 positions agree with TRBD1. CDR3 in amino acids: CASSGTVQETQYF. In DNA, the CDR3 is TGTGCCAGCTCAGGGACAGTTCAAGAGACCCAGTACTTC. The variable domain in full, with the rest retrieved from reference TRBV7-2 and TRBJ2-5, is GAGVSQSPSNKVTEKGKDVELRCDPISGHTALYWYRQSLGQGLEFLIYFQGNSAPDKSGLPSDRFSAERTGGSVSTLTIQRTQQEDSAVYLCASSGTVQETQYFGPGTRLLVL.